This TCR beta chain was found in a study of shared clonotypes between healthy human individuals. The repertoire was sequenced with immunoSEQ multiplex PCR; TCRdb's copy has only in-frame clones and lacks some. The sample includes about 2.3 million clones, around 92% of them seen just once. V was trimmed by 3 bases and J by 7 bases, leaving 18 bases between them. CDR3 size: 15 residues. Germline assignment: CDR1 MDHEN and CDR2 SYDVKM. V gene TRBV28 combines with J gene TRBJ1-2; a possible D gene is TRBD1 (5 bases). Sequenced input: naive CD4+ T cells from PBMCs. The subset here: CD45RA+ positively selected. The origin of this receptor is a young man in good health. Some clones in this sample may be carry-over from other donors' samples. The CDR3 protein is CASSLKVSPRGGYTF. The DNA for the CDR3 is TGTGCCAGCAGTTTGAAGGTGTCGCCGAGGGGTGGCTACACCTTC.